The T cell receptor (beta chain) under discussion was sequenced for a study of T cell changes during pregnancy in multiple sclerosis. This CDR3 has 16 residues. Germline V gene lookup returns CDR1 GTSNPN and CDR2 SVGIG (reference sequence). Trimming at V came to 2 bases and at J to 5 bases, leaving 13 bases not matched to a gene. Produced via immunoSEQ multiplex PCR; TCRdb's table is partial and in-frame only. The sample has over 80,000 clones; about nine tenths are singletons. The receptor comes from a female donor in good health, enrolled as a control in a pregnancy study. The sample consisted of peripheral blood, taken in the second trimester of pregnancy. J is TRBJ2-7 and V is TRBV30, with 9 bases matching TRBD2. CDR3 loop: CAWSSPRSGSAHEQYF. DNA for the CDR3: TGTGCCTGGAGTTCTCCTCGTAGCGGGAGTGCCCACGAGCAGTACTTC.